The next 21 T cell receptor beta chains were all read from a single sample in a study of CD8 T cells in Susac syndrome. Reverse transcription of about 0.5 to 1 ug RNA was carried out with random hexamers. TCRdb reanalysed the immunoSEQ multiplex PCR reads using MiXCR and keeps one entry per CDR3 protein. The table includes approximately 150,000 distinct CDR3 sequences, around 93% detected once. Material for sequencing was CD4+ T cells from PBMCs. Every receptor here comes from a human donor in good health.

V is TRBV3-1 and J is TRBJ2-5; no clear D gene. The CDR3 loop spans 13 amino acids. Germline lookup yields CDR1 LGHDT and CDR2 YNNKEL (reference sequence). Between the trimmed V and J ends, which lost 4 bases and 1 base, there was a span of 7 bases. The CDR3 sequence: CASSRSLQETQYF. The CDR3 DNA reads as TGTGCCAGCAGCCGTAGCCTCCAAGAGACCCAGTACTTC.

The chain carries TRBV20-1 and TRBJ1-2; no definite D call. The V gene lost 3 bases and the J gene lost 4 bases, with 6 bases spanning the gap. This CDR3 comprises 11 residues. The germline V gene has CDR1 DFQATT and CDR2 SNEGSKA (reference sequence). The CDR3 DNA follows: TGCAGTGCTAGGGCCGGCTATGGCTACACCTTC. It is translated as CSARAGYGYTF.

Notes on this clonotype: At one end, the junction sequence differs from germline, possibly due to a read error. The chain recombines TRBV12-3 or TRBV12-4 with TRBJ2-1; D not certain. This CDR3 contains 13 residues. CDR3 nucleotides: TGTGCCAGCAGTTCGGAGTCCTTCAATGAGCAGTTCTTC. Translation gives CASSSESFNEQFF.

This clonotype was seen more than once but under ten times. V is TRBV6-5 and J is TRBJ2-7, with a tentative D call TRBD2 (7 bases). The CDR3 length is 15 residues. V lost 3 bases and J 4 bases, leaving 16 bases between the germline ends. Germline CDR1 MNHEY, CDR2 SVGAGI. Here the CDR3 reads CASSYSGGPSYEQYF. Written as DNA, the CDR3 is TGTGCCAGCAGTTATTCCGGGGGGCCATCTTACGAGCAGTACTTC.

The rearrangement joins TRBV12-3 or TRBV12-4 to TRBJ2-5, with TRBD2 matching over 8 bases. The CDR3 has 14 residues. V trimming: 5 bases; J trimming: 3 bases; junction bases outside the gene matches: 5. CDR3 bases: TGTGCCAGCAGTCCCCCGGGAGGGGAAGAGACCCAGTACTTC. Amino acids: CASSPPGGEETQYF.

The chain has TRBV20-1 and TRBJ1-2; TRBD1 might be the D (5 bases). Germline CDR1 and CDR2: DFQATT and SNEGSKA (reference sequence). Deletions cut 0 bases from V and 4 bases from J, with 12 bases between. The CDR3 runs to 14 residues. The CDR3, as DNA: TGCAGTGCTAGAGAACGGGGGGTAGGCTATGGCTACACCTTC. Its protein is CSARERGVGYGYTF.

This rearrangement joins TRBV29-1 to TRBJ2-7; D is perhaps TRBD1 (5 bases). V was trimmed by 5 bases and J by 2 bases, leaving 13 bases between them. The CDR3 length is 13 residues. From germline, CDR1 is SQVTM and CDR2 ANQGSEA. This CDR3 is CSVYGHLTYEQYF. The DNA for the CDR3 is TGCAGCGTTTACGGACATCTGACCTACGAGCAGTACTTC.

V gene TRBV5-1 combines with J gene TRBJ2-1; maybe TRBD2 (5 bases). The germline CDR1 and CDR2 sequences are SGHRS and YFSETQ. Trimming removed 1 base at V and 1 base at J, with 9 bases between. The CDR3 has 15 residues. The CDR3 nucleotides are TGCGCCAGCAGCTTGCAGAGCGGATCCTACAATGAGCAGTTCTTC. Translation: CASSLQSGSYNEQFF.

The chain couples TRBV5-1 to TRBJ1-6, with TRBD1 as a possible D gene (6 bases). This CDR3 comprises 15 residues. The germline V gene has CDR1 SGHRS and CDR2 YFSETQ. With 5 bases removed from V and 7 bases from J, the gap between germline ends came to 16 bases. CDR3 region: CASREQGVRNSPLHF. CDR3 in DNA: TGCGCCAGCAGGGAACAGGGAGTAAGAAATTCACCCCTCCACTTT.

The rearrangement uses TRBV7-2 and TRBJ2-7, with 7 positions matching TRBD2. The J segment lost 6 bases and the V segment lost 3 bases, leaving 11 bases of the junction unmatched. The CDR3 sequence is 15 residues long. Germline V gene lookup returns CDR1 SGHTA and CDR2 FQGNSA. CDR3 region: CASSFKWEASGEQYF. The CDR3 nucleotides read TGTGCCAGCAGCTTTAAGTGGGAGGCTAGCGGCGAGCAGTACTTC.

The rearrangement links TRBV10-3 to TRBJ1-4; maybe TRBD1 (5 bases). This CDR3 has 16 amino acids. Germline lookup yields CDR1 ENHRY and CDR2 SYGVKD. Between the trimmed V and J ends, which lost 0 bases and 7 bases, there was a span of 15 bases. The DNA for the CDR3 is TGTGCCATCAGTGAGTCGAATGGGGGAAGGAGTGAAAAACTGTTTTTT. This translates into CAISESNGGRSEKLFF.

The V gene is TRBV30, the J gene TRBJ1-1; a possible D gene is TRBD1 (6 bases). V gave up 4 bases and J gave up 3 bases, with 12 bases separating them. CDR3 length: 13 residues. In germline, CDR1 is GTSNPN, CDR2 SVGIG (reference sequence). The CDR3 DNA follows: TGTGCCTGGATCCGGGACACCTACACTGAAGCTTTCTTT. Translation gives CAWIRDTYTEAFF.

The chain's CDR3 is CASSLGRSYGYTF. The CDR3 DNA is TGTGCCAGCAGCCTGGGACGGTCCTATGGCTACACCTTC. The rearrangement uses TRBV2 and TRBJ1-2; tentatively, D is TRBD1 (5 bases). CDR1 is SNHLY, CDR2 FYNNEI, per germline. CDR3 size: 13 residues. V was clipped by 6 bases and J by 4 bases, with 12 bases between them.

This chain joins TRBV13 and TRBJ2-7; 7 bases are a match to TRBD2. CDR3 length: 15 residues. The V gene's germline CDR1 is PRHDT and CDR2 FYEKMQ (reference sequence). Germline trimming cut 5 bases from V and 5 bases from J; bases unmatched to any gene: 12. The chain's CDR3 is CASSPIASGLDEQYF. The DNA for the CDR3 is TGTGCCAGCAGCCCCATCGCTAGCGGCCTGGACGAGCAGTACTTC.

The chain carries TRBV5-1 and TRBJ2-5; 7 bases match TRBD1. Germline CDR1 reads SGHRS; CDR2 reads YFSETQ. CDR3 length equals 14 residues. V gave up 8 bases and J gave up 4 bases; unmatched junction bases: 11. Here the CDR3 reads CASGTTGSRETQYF. The DNA for the CDR3 is TGCGCCAGTGGAACGACAGGGTCTCGAGAGACCCAGTACTTC.

The rearrangement uses TRBV15 and TRBJ2-5, with unresolved D. CDR1 LNHNV and CDR2 YYDKDF come from the germline V gene (reference sequence). Trimming removed 0 bases at V and 4 bases at J, with 9 bases between. This CDR3 is 14 amino acids long. CDR3 residues: CATSRDVAVETQYF. The CDR3 DNA reads as TGTGCCACCAGCAGAGATGTCGCCGTAGAGACCCAGTACTTC.

The chain employs TRBV12-3 or TRBV12-4 and TRBJ1-4; D remains ambiguous. Trimming left V 6 bases short and J 8 bases short, with 16 bases between. CDR3 length equals 14 residues. The CDR3 coding sequence is TGTGCCAGCAGCCCACGGAATCTGAAAGAAAAACTGTTTTTT. This translates into CASSPRNLKEKLFF.

The chain links TRBV3-1 to TRBJ2-7; no definite D call. The germline CDR1 and CDR2 sequences are LGHDT and YNNKEL (reference sequence). The CDR3 extends over 10 amino acids. V lost 4 bases and J 4 bases, leaving 2 bases between the germline ends. The CDR3 DNA reads as TGTGCCAGCAGCCCTTACGAGCAGTACTTC. As protein: CASSPYEQYF.

V gene TRBV12-3 or TRBV12-4 combines with J gene TRBJ2-7, with 9 bases lining up with TRBD1. J lost 4 bases, V lost 6 bases, and 25 bases had no gene match. The CDR3 sequence is 20 residues long. CDR3 DNA: TGTGCCAGCAGCTTGGACCTCGGGACAGGGAAATTTCGACGAGGGTACGAGCAGTACTTC. As protein: CASSLDLGTGKFRRGYEQYF.

The count of this clonotype is one. This sequence joins TRBV3-1 and TRBJ1-1; D is unresolved. Germline lookup yields CDR1 LGHDT and CDR2 YNNKEL (reference sequence). This CDR3 contains 13 residues. Trimming pared 0 bases from V and 7 bases from J, leaving 9 bases between. The CDR3 sequence: CASSQDAGNEAFF. CDR3 coding DNA: TGTGCCAGCAGCCAAGATGCGGGGAATGAAGCTTTCTTT.

The V call is TRBV7-2, the J call TRBJ1-5; D is undetermined. The germline gives CDR1 SGHTA, CDR2 FQGNSA. The CDR3 has 15 residues. Trimming left V 5 bases short and J 3 bases short, with 14 bases between. The CDR3 DNA reads as TGTGCCAGCAGCCTTGCCGGGCAGTACAATCAGCCCCAGCATTTT. It encodes CASSLAGQYNQPQHF. The whole variable domain, remainder taken from reference TRBV7-2 and TRBJ1-5, is GAGVSQSPSNKVTEKGKDVELRCDPISGHTALYWYRQSLGQGLEFLIYFQGNSAPDKSGLPSDRFSAERTGGSVSTLTIQRTQQEDSAVYLCASSLAGQYNQPQHFGDGTRLSIL.